This T cell receptor (beta chain) was recorded in a study of T cell responses to AZD1222 COVID-19 vaccine. Measured with immunoSEQ multiplex PCR; TCRdb has only the in-frame clones, and not every one. The sample carries more than 150,000 clones, 80% to 90% recorded once. General study points: Epitopes outside B.1.351 and B.1.1.7 mutated regions reportedly drew nearly half of spike TCRs. Recipients of AZD1222 seropositive at baseline numbered only five or six.

V dropped 10 bases and J dropped 8; count of bases not matched to a gene: 10. CDR1 is ENHRY, CDR2 SYGVKD, per germline. The CDR3 length is 14 residues. To note about this clone: Its specificity is unknown.

The chain has TRBV10-3 and TRBJ2-7; 14 bases are shared with TRBD2. Specimen: peripheral blood, collected 28 days after the second AZD1222 dose. The source of this sequence is an adult who received the AZD1222 COVID-19 vaccine. DNA of the CDR3: TGTGCCACTTCTCCGGGACTAGCGGGGGATAAGCAGTACTTC. It codes for CATSPGLAGDKQYF.